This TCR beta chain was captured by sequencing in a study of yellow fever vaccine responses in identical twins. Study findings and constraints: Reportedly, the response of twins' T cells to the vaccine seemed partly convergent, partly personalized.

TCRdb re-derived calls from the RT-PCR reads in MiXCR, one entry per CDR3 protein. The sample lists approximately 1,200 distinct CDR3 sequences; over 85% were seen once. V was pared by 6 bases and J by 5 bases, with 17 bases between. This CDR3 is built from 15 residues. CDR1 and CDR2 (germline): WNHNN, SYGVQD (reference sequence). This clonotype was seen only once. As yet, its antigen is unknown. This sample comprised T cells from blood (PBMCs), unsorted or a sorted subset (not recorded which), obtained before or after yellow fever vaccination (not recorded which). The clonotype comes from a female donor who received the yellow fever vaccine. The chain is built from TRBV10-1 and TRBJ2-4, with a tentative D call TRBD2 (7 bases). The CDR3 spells CASRGGGLPQNIQYF. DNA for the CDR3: TGCGCCAGCAGGGGGGGGGGCCTCCCCCAAAACATTCAGTACTTC.